A selection of T cell receptor beta chains follows, all from one sample in a study of blood T cell repertoires in COVID-19. This table comes from immunoSEQ multiplex PCR, and its TCRdb copy is limited to in-frame clones, with some not included. Of roughly 54,000 clones listed, about 84% are singletons. The sample was peripheral blood. These receptors all stem from a woman aged 55-70 years with acute or convalescent COVID-19. Both conserved end residues are part of each CDR3. A D gene is named only where the DNA matches it firmly.

TRBJ1-6,TRBV6-2/TRBV6-3,NA,CASSFQGLRISPLHF
TRBJ1-2,TRBV5-1,NA,CASSRLGNYGYTF
TRBJ1-2,TRBV7-9,TRBD1,CASSLERQGNYGYTF
TRBJ1-4,TRBV28,TRBD1,CASTPGDRGHEKLFF
TRBJ2-3,TRBV7-9,TRBD1,CASSRTGASTDTQYF
TRBJ1-5,TRBV19,NA,CASSIGGEGNQPQHF
TRBJ2-1,TRBV7-3,NA,CASSLTPLVSYNEQFF
TRBJ1-2,TRBV12-3/TRBV12-4,TRBD1,CASSDRADGYTF
TRBJ2-3,TRBV7-2,TRBD2,CASSSRGGQLTDTQYF
TRBJ2-7,TRBV7-7,NA,CASSLAQGPGYEQYF
TRBJ1-1,TRBV9,NA,CASSLAGEGTEAFF
TRBJ1-4,TRBV10-1,NA,CASLTGGEKLFF
TRBJ2-1,TRBV12-3/TRBV12-4,NA,CASSSRPSTEQFF
TRBJ1-4,TRBV7-7,TRBD1,CASSSRDRANEKLFF
TRBJ1-1,TRBV6-5,NA,CASRVSPGGTEAFF
TRBJ2-1,TRBV11-1,TRBD2,CATALKAGGTYNEQFF
TRBJ1-1,TRBV10-3,TRBD1,CAISELGQGDTEAFF
TRBJ2-1,TRBV20-1,NA,CSASEAYNEQFF
TRBJ2-5,TRBV29-1,TRBD1,CSPRSWTGVETQYF
TRBJ1-1,TRBV25-1,NA,CASSEYRAGGNTEAFF
TRBJ2-3,TRBV28,TRBD2,CASSLPLAGGTDTQYF
TRBJ2-1,TRBV4-1,TRBD2,CASSQALAGALLSSYNEQFF
TRBJ1-2,TRBV7-8,NA,CASSLEGVRGYTF
TRBJ2-1,TRBV24-1,NA,CATSDSGGLWYNEQFF
TRBJ2-2,TRBV9,TRBD2,CASSVLPSGGTGELFF
TRBJ2-2,TRBV4-2,NA,CASSQVMALSDTGELFF
TRBJ2-1,TRBV3-1/TRBV3-2,TRBD1,CASSQDRTGTYNEQFF
TRBJ2-7,TRBV6-6,TRBD1,CASSYSGRTGEKQYF
TRBJ2-1,TRBV30,TRBD2,CAWSGAGGYYNEQFF
TRBJ2-7,TRBV23-1,NA,CASSPFDSYEQYF
TRBJ2-1,TRBV7-9,NA,CASSLVLGGTYNEQFF
TRBJ1-1,TRBV18,NA,CASLMQGTTEAFF
TRBJ1-6,TRBV6-5,NA,CASSYAGYLVF
TRBJ2-5,TRBV5-1,NA,CASSLGQKETQYF
TRBJ1-6,TRBV6-2/TRBV6-3,NA,CASSYSLKKAVPANSPLHF
TRBJ2-2,TRBV29-1,TRBD2,CSAKVSGVNTGELFF
TRBJ2-5,TRBV5-4,TRBD2,CASSLAKGLAGLKGETQYF
TRBJ2-3,TRBV19,NA,CASSLIGGGTDTQYF
TRBJ1-2,TRBV18,NA,CASPREDGYTF
TRBJ1-6,TRBV6-1,NA,CASSEAAGNTYNSPLHF
TRBJ1-3,TRBV7-9,NA,CASSPGTTGNTIYF
TRBJ2-5,TRBV18,NA,CASSPLGGLETQYF
TRBJ1-1,TRBV9,NA,CASSVAGGDTEAFF
TRBJ1-2,TRBV25-1,TRBD1,CASSVQGVLGYTF
TRBJ2-2,TRBV5-8,TRBD1,CASSFVPTGGYPGELFF
TRBJ2-7,TRBV3-1/TRBV3-2,NA,CASSQHSGRAGEQYF
TRBJ2-7,TRBV5-1,TRBD1,CASRTGTGGFYEQYF
TRBJ1-4,TRBV6-5,TRBD1,CASSSPGTGTEVF
TRBJ2-1,TRBV7-6,NA,CASSLAGLRGPSYNEQFF
TRBJ1-3,TRBV23-1,TRBD1,CASSQSGAGTGTGNTIYF